The entry that follows covers one TCR beta chain sequence. At one end the junction does not follow the germline gene, possibly because of a read error. Alongside a J-beta primer mix, a sample-barcoded 5' primer served in a second PCR lasting about 7 to 12 cycles. A 12-random-nucleotide template-switch adaptor tagged each cDNA molecule. TCRdb reanalysed the 5' RACE reads using MiXCR and keeps one entry per CDR3 protein. The sample comprises 540,000 or so distinct CDR3 sequences, about 25% of which are singletons, and 8.7% rests with the top ten. The CDR3 consists of 12 residues. The germline CDR1 and CDR2 sequences are MDHEN and SYDVKM. These data are taken from a study of blood T cells in healthy people across ages. These data are also associated with another study on T cells of mothers and their children. That source reports: Samples came from a few healthy Caucasian mothers and their six children.

Sequencing was done on a sample of blood. The chain links TRBV28 to TRBJ1-2; D is uncertain. The receptor comes from a boy aged 5-17 years in good health. CDR3 residues: CASSSRSNGYTF. DNA for the CDR3: TGTGCCAGTAGTTCAAGATCTAATGGCTACACCTTC.